Listed below are T cell receptor beta chains from one sample, sequenced in a study of T-cell reconstitution after alpha-beta-depleted transplantation in children. TCRdb re-analysed the PCR reads in MiXCR, keeping a single row per CDR3 protein. The table lists hundreds of thousands of distinct CDR3 sequences, 20% to 30% of them singletons. Specimen: PBMCs, mostly from graft donor cells, collected 360 days after TCRalphabeta/CD19-depleted stem cell transplant. These receptors were taken from a female patient between 2 and 15 years old who had a stem cell transplant for congenital amegakaryocytic thrombocytopenia, so the T cells may come from the graft donor. CDR3s include the opening cysteine and the closing phenylalanine or tryptophan. D genes are given only for firm matches. A clone size is listed for some rows: how often the clone was seen (once, few, many), or a class if it is expanded.

clone size	D gene	V gene	J gene	CDR3 protein	CDR3 DNA
few	TRBD1	TRBV12-3/TRBV12-4	TRBJ1-4	CASSPPGQGIRKLFF	TGTGCCAGCAGTCCACCGGGACAGGGAATTCGAAAACTGTTTTTT
NA	TRBD1	TRBV6-5	TRBJ2-1	CASSYPRQGAFYNEQFF	TGTGCCAGCAGTTACCCAAGACAGGGGGCTTTCTACAATGAGCAGTTCTTC
many	TRBD1	TRBV28	TRBJ2-5	CASTGQGAAQETQYF	TGTGCCAGCACGGGACAGGGGGCTGCTCAAGAGACCCAGTACTTC
NA	NA	TRBV30	TRBJ1-1	CAWSVLGESEAFF	TGTGCCTGGAGTGTACTTGGGGAGTCGGAAGCTTTCTTT
NA	NA	TRBV28	TRBJ1-5	CASTSRRKWDQPQHF	TGTGCCAGCACCTCGCGGAGGAAATGGGATCAGCCCCAGCATTTT
few	TRBD1	TRBV20-1	TRBJ2-7	CSARGALGDRGRLSYEQYF	TGCAGTGCTAGGGGGGCCCTGGGTGACAGGGGTCGACTCTCCTACGAGCAGTACTTC
few	NA	TRBV5-1	TRBJ1-3	CASRKDYGGPGNTIYF	TGCGCCAGCAGGAAGGATTATGGGGGGCCCGGAAACACCATATATTTT
NA	NA	TRBV7-6	TRBJ1-5	CASSLVPGIQLPQHF	TGTGCCAGCAGCTTAGTTCCGGGAATCCAACTGCCCCAGCATTTT
few	NA	TRBV5-1	TRBJ1-1	CASSLPGGRAEAFF	TGCGCCAGCAGCCTACCCGGGGGGAGAGCTGAAGCTTTCTTT
many	TRBD1	TRBV4-1	TRBJ1-1	CASSQGQGRFITEAFF	TGCGCCAGCAGCCAAGGACAGGGTCGATTTATTACTGAAGCTTTCTTT
NA	TRBD1	TRBV6-1	TRBJ1-6	CASDRGKSSYNSPLHF	TGTGCCAGCGACAGGGGCAAGAGCTCCTATAATTCACCCCTCCACTTT
many	TRBD2	TRBV12-3/TRBV12-4	TRBJ2-7	CASSSAETSGRLYEQYF	TGTGCCAGCAGTTCCGCTGAGACTAGCGGGAGACTCTACGAGCAGTACTTC
NA	NA	TRBV4-1	TRBJ1-4	CASSQDWEQEKLFF	TGCGCCAGCAGCCAAGATTGGGAACAGGAAAAACTGTTTTTT
few	TRBD1	TRBV15	TRBJ1-4	CATSTTGGAGKLFF	TGTGCCACCAGCACGACAGGGGGCGCGGGAAAACTGTTTTTT
once	NA	TRBV5-1	TRBJ1-3	CASSLMADSGNTIYF	TGCGCCAGCAGCTTGATGGCAGACTCTGGAAACACCATATATTTT
NA	NA	TRBV2	TRBJ1-5	CAISDSHSNQPQHF	TGTGCCATTAGTGACAGTCATAGCAATCAGCCCCAGCATTTT
few	TRBD1	TRBV5-1	TRBJ2-5	CASSRTGDDETQYF	TGCGCCAGCAGCCGGACAGGGGATGATGAGACCCAGTACTTC
few	NA	TRBV12-3/TRBV12-4	TRBJ2-5	CASSLVQGIGTQYF	TGTGCCAGCAGTTTGGTACAGGGTATTGGGACCCAGTACTTC
few	NA	TRBV12-3/TRBV12-4	TRBJ1-2	CASSFPGRTYGYTF	TGTGCCAGCAGTTTTCCCGGGAGAACCTATGGCTACACCTTC
few	TRBD1	TRBV28	TRBJ2-2	CASSLVAPTGVDTGELFF	TGTGCCAGCAGTTTAGTGGCTCCCACAGGGGTTGACACCGGGGAGCTGTTTTTT
NA	NA	TRBV2	TRBJ1-1	CASIPDRMNTEAFF	TGTGCCAGCATCCCCGACAGGATGAACACTGAAGCTTTCTTT
NA	TRBD2	TRBV12-3/TRBV12-4	TRBJ2-7	CASSPNPGLVPYEQYF	TGTGCCAGCAGCCCCAATCCCGGACTAGTTCCCTACGAGCAGTACTTC
NA	NA	TRBV6-5	TRBJ2-1	CASSYSTGKEQFF	TGTGCCAGCAGTTACTCGACGGGGAAGGAGCAGTTCTTC
few	NA	TRBV5-1	TRBJ1-5	CASSLGPGSGNQPQHF	TGCGCCAGCAGCTTGGGTCCAGGGAGCGGCAATCAGCCCCAGCATTTT
many	NA	TRBV12-3/TRBV12-4	TRBJ2-5	CASSHGVEEETQYF	TGTGCCAGCAGTCACGGGGTTGAGGAAGAGACCCAGTACTTC
few	NA	TRBV25-1	TRBJ2-7	CASSDYIGQTYEQYF	TGTGCCAGCAGTGACTACATTGGACAAACCTACGAGCAGTACTTC
NA	NA	TRBV6-1	TRBJ1-1	CASSESYLEAFF	TGTGCCAGCAGCGAATCCTACTTGGAGGCTTTCTTT
few	TRBD1	TRBV4-3	TRBJ2-7	CASSLSPTGYYEQYF	TGCGCCAGCAGCTTATCGCCGACAGGGTACTACGAGCAGTACTTC
NA	NA	TRBV20-1	TRBJ2-7	CSAREAASYEQYF	TGCAGTGCTAGAGAGGCTGCCAGCTACGAGCAGTACTTC
NA	NA	TRBV9	TRBJ2-6	CASSVGRSSGANVLTF	TGTGCCAGCAGCGTAGGCCGAAGCTCTGGGGCCAACGTCCTGACTTTC
NA	NA	TRBV12-3/TRBV12-4	TRBJ2-3	CASSLDFSGSIRDTQYF	TGTGCCAGCAGTTTAGACTTTAGTGGGTCCATAAGGGATACGCAGTATTTT
NA	TRBD2	TRBV30	TRBJ2-1	CAWSVRLAATEQFF	TGTGCCTGGAGTGTACGACTAGCGGCCACTGAGCAGTTCTTC
few	NA	TRBV5-1	TRBJ2-1	CASSNDRSLYNEQFF	TGCGCCAGCAGCAACGACAGATCTTTGTACAATGAGCAGTTCTTC
few	NA	TRBV12-3/TRBV12-4	TRBJ2-7	CASSPQGPIYEQYF	TGTGCCAGCAGTCCCCAGGGACCGATCTACGAGCAGTACTTC
few	NA	TRBV12-3/TRBV12-4	TRBJ2-3	CASRHAGSTDTQYF	TGTGCCAGCAGGCACGCGGGTAGCACAGATACGCAGTATTTT
few	TRBD2	TRBV20-1	TRBJ2-7	CSARNHPAGTSSYEQYF	TGCAGTGCTAGAAATCATCCAGCGGGGACGAGCTCCTACGAGCAGTACTTC
NA	TRBD2	TRBV5-1	TRBJ2-7	CASSLQTGTRAYEQYF	TGCGCCAGCAGCTTGCAGACCGGGACTAGAGCCTACGAGCAGTACTTC
NA	NA	TRBV12-3/TRBV12-4	TRBJ1-2	CASSHRAYYGYTF	TGTGCCAGCAGTCACAGGGCCTACTATGGCTACACCTTC
NA	TRBD1	TRBV29-1	TRBJ2-1	CSVWGTGSSYNEQFF	TGCAGCGTTTGGGGGACAGGGAGCTCCTACAATGAGCAGTTCTTC
NA	TRBD2	TRBV2	TRBJ2-7	CASIPSLAGDYYEQYF	TGTGCCAGCATTCCGTCCCTAGCGGGAGATTACTACGAGCAGTACTTC
NA	NA	TRBV2	TRBJ2-3	CASNLISTDTQYF	TGTGCCAGCAACCTAATTAGCACAGATACGCAGTATTTT
NA	NA	TRBV10-3	TRBJ2-1	CAISEVVASASSYNEQFF	TGTGCCATCAGTGAGGTAGTGGCGTCGGCGAGCTCCTACAATGAGCAGTTCTTC
NA	NA	TRBV6-1	TRBJ2-3	CASSGIVDTQYF	TGTGCCAGCAGTGGAATCGTGGATACGCAGTATTTT
many	NA	TRBV4-1	TRBJ1-1	CASSTGGRGGRNTEAFF	TGCGCCAGCAGCACTGGGGGGAGAGGAGGGAGGAACACTGAAGCTTTCTTT
few	TRBD1	TRBV28	TRBJ1-1	CASSSGQGPPAFF	TGTGCCAGCAGTTCCGGACAGGGTCCTCCGGCTTTCTTT
few	NA	TRBV5-1	TRBJ2-1	CASTVAGRGGREQFF	TGCGCCAGCACAGTGGCTGGGCGGGGTGGCCGTGAGCAGTTCTTC
NA	NA	TRBV6-1	TRBJ1-5	CASTQLEPQLNQPQHF	TGTGCCAGCACCCAACTCGAACCCCAACTAAATCAGCCCCAGCATTTT
few	NA	TRBV6-2/TRBV6-3	TRBJ2-6	CASSYSPSAFSGANVLTF	TGTGCCAGCAGTTACTCGCCTAGCGCTTTCTCTGGGGCCAACGTCCTGACTTTC